These 20 T cell receptor delta chains share one sample of origin, sequenced in a study of gamma-delta chains in newborns, infants, children. TCRdb re-called the reads using CATT. The table includes about 4,900 delta-chain clones, approximately 2.7% detected once. The specimen sequenced was blood. The source is a child who was a newborn, infant or young child, either healthy, febrile or measles-vaccinated (not recorded which).

The gene calls are TRDV2 and TRDJ3; TRDD3 matches 10 bases. V was clipped by 3 bases and J by 0 bases; unmatched bases: 1. Germline CDR1 is GEAIGNYY and CDR2 is EKD. This CDR3 has 17 residues. The CDR3 reads CACDGGYGSWDTRQMFF. CDR3 DNA: TGTGCCTGTGACGGGGGATACGGCTCCTGGGACACCCGACAGATGTTTTTC.

The table lists this clone with a few counts. The chain links TRDV2 to TRDJ3; 12 bases line up with TRDD3. Per germline, CDR1 GEAIGNYY and CDR2 EKD. Germline trimming cut 0 bases from V and 0 bases from J; bases unmatched to any gene: 11. The CDR3 sequence is 22 residues long. CDR3 DNA: TGTGCCTGTGACACCGTGGTTCTGGGGGATACGCGGGGCTCCTGGGACACCCGACAGATGTTTTTC. This encodes CACDTVVLGDTRGSWDTRQMFF.

This clone was counted between two and nine times. The genes are TRDV2 and TRDJ3, with 10 bases identical to TRDD3. Germline values: CDR1 GEAIGNYY, CDR2 EKD. This CDR3 comprises 20 residues. Germline trimming cut 3 bases from V and 0 bases from J; bases unmatched to any gene: 10. CDR3 protein: CACDLLLGDQSSWDTRQMFF. CDR3 DNA: TGTGCCTGTGACCTCCTACTGGGGGATCAGAGCTCCTGGGACACCCGACAGATGTTTTTC.

The CDR3 DNA reads TGTGCCTGTGACACCGTTCATGGGGGATCCAGCTCCTGGGACACCCGACAGATGTTTTTC. Protein: CACDTVHGGSSSWDTRQMFF. The V and J genes are TRDV2 and TRDJ3; 8 bases are a match to TRDD3. This CDR3 region has 20 residues. The germline V gene has CDR1 GEAIGNYY and CDR2 EKD. The V and J ends lost 0 bases and 0 bases, in that order; junction bases with no gene match: 9.

This clone is medium-sized. V usage is TRDV2 and J usage is TRDJ2; unclear D gene. The ends were cut back, 3 bases at V and 6 bases at J, with 4 bases in the middle. Germline V gene lookup returns CDR1 GEAIGNYY and CDR2 EKD. This CDR3 is 11 amino acids long. The CDR3 spells CACDGPAQLFF. CDR3 DNA: TGTGCCTGTGACGGACCAGCACAACTCTTCTTT.

This clone is medium-sized in the sample. This chain uses TRDV2 with TRDJ1, with 10 bases that match TRDD3. This CDR3 has 15 residues. The germline V gene has CDR1 GEAIGNYY and CDR2 EKD. V gave up 3 bases and J gave up 2 bases; unmatched junction bases: 5. The CDR3 spells CACDQLLGDTDKLIF. In DNA, the CDR3 is TGTGCCTGTGACCAGCTACTGGGGGATACCGATAAACTCATCTTT.

The chain joins TRDV2 to TRDJ2, with 9 bases that match TRDD3. CDR1 is GEAIGNYY, CDR2 EKD, per germline. The V and J ends lost 1 base and 0 bases, in that order; junction bases with no gene match: 11. This CDR3 is built from 19 residues. CDR3 amino acids: CACDTLLGEPSSLTAQLFF. The DNA for the CDR3 is TGTGCCTGTGACACTCTACTGGGGGAGCCCTCTTCTTTGACAGCACAACTCTTCTTT.

The chain couples TRDV1 to TRDJ2, with TRDD3 identical over 8 bases. CDR1 and CDR2 (germline): TSWWSYY, QGS. The V gene end was trimmed by 1 base and the J gene end by 4 bases; junction bases not matched to a gene: 17. The CDR3 is 20 residues long. This CDR3 is CALGERGPSAGGGKTAQLFF. Written as DNA, the CDR3 is TGTGCTCTTGGGGAACGGGGCCCCTCTGCTGGGGGAGGGAAGACAGCACAACTCTTCTTT.

This clone was seen a handful of times. The V gene is TRDV2, the J gene TRDJ3; 11 nucleotides agree with TRDD3. The V gene's germline CDR1 is GEAIGNYY and CDR2 EKD. This CDR3 has 21 amino acids. Trimming removed 0 bases from V and 0 bases from J; junction bases left unmatched: 9. CDR3 DNA: TGTGCCTGTGACACCGGAGGTGGGGGATACGGAAGCTCCTGGGACACCCGACAGATGTTTTTC. Encoded protein: CACDTGGGGYGSSWDTRQMFF.

In this sample, this clone turned up a few times. CDR3 amino acids: CACDTAGATRVVPRQMFF. CDR3 DNA: TGTGCCTGTGACACCGCGGGGGCTACGCGTGTCGTTCCCCGACAGATGTTTTTC. The rearrangement uses TRDV2 and TRDJ3; weak D call: TRDD3 (5 bases). This CDR3 spans 18 amino acids. The germline V gene encodes CDR1 GEAIGNYY and CDR2 EKD. V was trimmed by 0 bases and J by 11 bases, leaving 22 bases between them.

The J gene was identified as TRDJ2, and no V gene was called; TRDD3 was called by the table and not checked on the DNA. There are 16 residues in the CDR3. CDR3 bases: TGTGCCTGTGACAGACTGGGGGATTTCTTGACAGCACAACTCTTCTTT. This gives the protein CACDRLGDFLTAQLFF.

As to this clone: A read error is the likely source, as a far larger clone sits one nucleotide away. At the DNA level, this CDR3 is encoded by other sequences in the same sample as well. This chain links TRDV2 with TRDJ1; 9 bases are a match to TRDD3. This CDR3 contains 16 residues. Trimming removed 1 base from V and 7 bases from J; junction bases left unmatched: 12. The V gene's germline CDR1 is GEAIGNYY and CDR2 EKD. The CDR3 is CACDTLGDWRFGKLIF. CDR3 bases: TGTGCCTGTGACACGCTGGGGGATTGGCGCTTCGGTAAACTCATCTTT.

This clone was found a few times. The chain is built from TRDV2 and TRDJ3; weak D call: TRDD3 (5 bases). The germline V and J ends were trimmed by 3 bases and 2 bases, with 16 bases remaining between them. This CDR3 spans 18 amino acids. Germline assignment: CDR1 GEAIGNYY and CDR2 EKD. DNA of the CDR3: TGTGCCTGTGACGCCGTACTGGCGACCACCTGGGACACCCGACAGATGTTTTTC. It yields the protein CACDAVLATTWDTRQMFF.

This clone was observed a few times. The identical CDR3 is also encoded by other nucleotide sequences in the sample. The V gene is TRDV2, the J gene TRDJ3; 7 bases agree with TRDD3. This CDR3 has 17 amino acids. Germline CDR1 reads GEAIGNYY; CDR2 reads EKD. J lost 2 bases, V lost 0 bases, and 3 bases had no gene match. The CDR3 spells CACDTAGGPWDTRQMFF. The CDR3, as DNA: TGTGCCTGTGACACCGCTGGGGGTCCCTGGGACACCCGACAGATGTTTTTC.

By its share, this clone is medium-sized (0.01 to 0.1%). V gene TRDV2 combines with J gene TRDJ2; D uncertain. Trimming took 0 bases from V and 3 from J, leaving 13 bases between them. Germline CDR1 reads GEAIGNYY; CDR2 reads EKD. The CDR3 loop spans 16 amino acids. In DNA form, the CDR3 reads TGTGCCTGTGACACCTACCAGGTAAAGGTGACAGCACAACTCTTCTTT. This codes for CACDTYQVKVTAQLFF.

A few counts support this clone. The genes are TRDV1 and TRDJ1; D is unclear. The CDR3 has 16 amino acids. Trimming removed 3 bases from V and 2 bases from J, with 16 bases in between. Germline loops: CDR1 TSWWSYY, CDR2 QGS. In nucleotides, the CDR3 is TGTGCTCTTGGGGAGTCCATTTCGAGGGTTACCGATAAACTCATCTTT. Its translation: CALGESISRVTDKLIF.

This clone was found a few times. One base separates it from a far larger clone, so it is likely a read error. Other DNA sequences from this sample encode an identical CDR3 as well. The chain couples TRDV2 to TRDJ3; the match to TRDD3 covers 11 bases. CDR1 and CDR2 from the germline V gene are GEAIGNYY and EKD. The CDR3 is 18 residues long. V lost 0 bases, J lost 2 bases, and 2 bases stayed unmatched. This chain's CDR3 is CACDTLLGDTWDTRQMFF. CDR3 coding DNA: TGTGCCTGTGACACCCTACTGGGGGATACCTGGGACACCCGACAGATGTTTTTC.

Worth noting for this clone: A much larger clone sits a single nucleotide away, making a read error possible. This chain links TRDV2 with TRDJ2; TRDD3 might be the D (6 bases). CDR3 length equals 15 residues. Germline loops: CDR1 GEAIGNYY, CDR2 EKD. V was clipped by 3 bases and J by 1 base, with 11 bases between them. CDR3 sequence reads: CACDVPGDLTAQLFF. The CDR3 coding sequence is TGTGCCTGTGACGTACCGGGGGATTTGACAGCACAACTCTTCTTT.

This clone has only a few counts. This chain links TRDV2 with TRDJ3, with D unclear. Trimming stripped 0 bases from V and 0 bases from J, with 14 bases between. The CDR3 is made up of 19 amino acids. Germline assignment: CDR1 GEAIGNYY and CDR2 EKD. The DNA of the CDR3 is TGTGCCTGTGACACCTTGGGTGAACCCAGCTCCTGGGACACCCGACAGATGTTTTTC. Translating it yields CACDTLGEPSSWDTRQMFF.

V is TRDV1 and J is TRDJ1; TRDD3 aligns across 13 bases. The CDR3 loop spans 20 amino acids. The junction had 10 bases not matched to a gene; V was cut back by 0 bases and J by 0 bases. Germline CDR1 TSWWSYY, CDR2 QGS. This CDR3 reads CALGELERTGGYGDTDKLIF. CDR3 bases: TGTGCTCTTGGGGAACTCGAGAGAACTGGGGGATACGGGGACACCGATAAACTCATCTTT.